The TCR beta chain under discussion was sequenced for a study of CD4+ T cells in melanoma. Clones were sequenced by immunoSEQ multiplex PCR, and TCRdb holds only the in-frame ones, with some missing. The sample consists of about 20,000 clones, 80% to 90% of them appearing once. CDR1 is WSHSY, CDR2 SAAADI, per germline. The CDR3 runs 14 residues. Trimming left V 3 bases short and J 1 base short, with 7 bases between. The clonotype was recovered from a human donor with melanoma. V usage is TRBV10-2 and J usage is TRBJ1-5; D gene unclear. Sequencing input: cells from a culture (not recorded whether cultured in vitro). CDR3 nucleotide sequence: TGCGCCAGCAGTGATACGGGCAGCAATCAGCCCCAGCATTTT. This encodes CASSDTGSNQPQHF.